One and the same sample provided the 26 T cell receptor beta chains below, sequenced in a study of OX40 agonist ivuxolimab in advanced cancers. The repertoire was sequenced with immunoSEQ multiplex PCR; TCRdb's copy has only in-frame clones and lacks some. This table has about 61,000 clones, 90% appearing once. The source was CD4+ or CD8+ T cells sorted from blood, collected in a trial of the OX40 agonist ivuxolimab. Every receptor here comes from an adult with an advanced solid tumor such as melanoma, head and neck, liver or kidney cancer.

This chain connects TRBV11-2 to TRBJ1-6; 7 nucleotides line up with TRBD1. Germline CDR1 is SGHAT and CDR2 is FQNNGV. CDR3 length: 15 residues. Trimming took 2 bases from V and 9 from J; bases not matched to a gene: 7. CDR3 sequence reads: CASSLRGTAPSPLHF. The CDR3 coding sequence is TGTGCCAGCAGCTTACGTGGGACAGCGCCTTCACCCCTCCACTTT.

The chain has TRBV5-4 and TRBJ2-2; D may be TRBD1 or TRBD2 (5 bases each). V was trimmed by 5 bases and J by 0 bases, leaving 20 bases between them. Germline assignment: CDR1 SGHNT and CDR2 YYREEE (reference sequence). CDR3 length equals 18 residues. CDR3 coding DNA: TGTGCCAGCAGTCATTGGTACGGTGGGGGAACGAACACCGGGGAGCTGTTTTTT. This translates into CASSHWYGGGTNTGELFF.

This clone came up a few times. The chain is built from TRBV15 and TRBJ1-1; no clear D gene. This CDR3 has 15 amino acids. Germline CDR1 is LNHNV and CDR2 is YYDKDF (reference sequence). V lost 4 bases to trimming and J lost 0 bases, with 12 bases between them. The CDR3 nucleotides read TGTGCCACCAGCATGTCAGCCGGGATGAACACTGAAGCTTTCTTT. As protein: CATSMSAGMNTEAFF.

This chain connects TRBV9 to TRBJ2-7; 9 nucleotides match TRBD1. The CDR3 has 14 residues. CDR1 is SGDLS, CDR2 YYNGEE, per germline. V lost 4 bases and J lost 1; bases outside the gene matches: 3. As DNA, the CDR3 is TGTGCCAGCAGCTTCGGACAGGGGTCCTACGAGCAGTACTTC. Translating gives CASSFGQGSYEQYF.

This chain uses TRBV5-7 with TRBJ1-2, with D possibly TRBD1 on 6 matching bases. TRBV5-7 belongs to the ORF category, with a function that is uncertain. CDR3 size: 16 residues. Trimming stripped 1 base from V and 2 bases from J, with 15 bases between. The CDR3: CASSLKRTDENYGYTF. The CDR3 bases are TGTGCCAGCAGCTTGAAGAGGACAGATGAAAACTATGGCTACACCTTC.

The chain has TRBV27 and TRBJ2-7; weak D call: TRBD1 (6 bases). The CDR3 contains 13 residues. From germline, CDR1 is MNHEY and CDR2 SMNVEV (reference sequence). Trimming took 4 bases from V and 6 from J, leaving 13 bases between them. In nucleotides, the CDR3 is TGTGCCAGCAGTTACCAGGGGAATGGCGAGCAGTACTTC. Its protein product is CASSYQGNGEQYF.

The chain employs TRBV9 and TRBJ1-6; maybe TRBD1 (6 bases). CDR1 and CDR2 from the germline V gene are SGDLS and YYNGEE. The CDR3 spans 14 residues. Trimming removed 3 bases at V and 7 bases at J, with 11 bases between. In DNA form, the CDR3 reads TGTGCCAGCAGCGCCCGGGACATAAATTCACCCCTCCACTTT. Its protein product is CASSARDINSPLHF.

This clone was detected only a few times. The chain carries TRBV6-1 and TRBJ1-4, with TRBD1 matching 7 bases. The ends lost 2 bases at V and 4 bases at J; junction bases unmatched: 10. The germline CDR1 and CDR2 sequences are MNHNS and SASEGT. The CDR3 loop spans 17 amino acids. CDR3 sequence reads: CASSEFDLGQLNEKLFF. CDR3 coding DNA: TGTGCCAGCAGTGAATTTGATCTGGGACAGCTTAATGAAAAACTGTTTTTT.

This chain links TRBV7-2 with TRBJ2-1; tentative D call: TRBD1 (6 bases). Deletions cut 6 bases from V and 4 bases from J, with 16 bases between. CDR1 and CDR2 (germline): SGHTA, FQGNSA. This CDR3 has 15 amino acids. For the CDR3, the DNA is TGTGCCAGCAGGACCGGGGCCCAGGGGTACAATGAGCAGTTCTTC. Its protein product is CASRTGAQGYNEQFF.

The chain employs TRBV20-1 and TRBJ2-1, with no clear D. Trimming shortened V by 3 bases and J by 7 bases, and 7 bases separated the two germline ends. There are 11 residues in the CDR3. CDR1 and CDR2 (germline): DFQATT, SNEGSKA (reference sequence). In DNA, the CDR3 is TGCAGTGCTAGCCCTGAAAATGAGCAGTTCTTC. Protein: CSASPENEQFF.

The rearrangement joins TRBV29-1 to TRBJ2-5; D is ambiguous. V was cut by 4 bases and J by 2 bases, with 5 bases left in between. The CDR3 loop spans 11 amino acids. CDR1 and CDR2 (germline): SQVTM, ANQGSEA. DNA of the CDR3: TGCAGCGTTGCTCAGCAAGAGACCCAGTACTTC. Its translation is CSVAQQETQYF.

V and J are TRBV10-3 and TRBJ2-2, with 10 bases fitting TRBD1. Trimming cost V 3 bases and J 4 bases; bases outside gene matches: 5. The germline gives CDR1 ENHRY, CDR2 SYGVKD. This CDR3 is built from 16 residues. The CDR3 DNA sequence: TGTGCCATCAGTGAAAGACAGGGGGCCGTCACCGGGGAGCTGTTTTTT. Translated, it gives CAISERQGAVTGELFF.

The chain combines TRBV14 with TRBJ2-2; D remains unclear. V dropped 0 bases and J dropped 6 bases, with 17 bases sitting between them. The CDR3 is 17 amino acids. Germline assignment: CDR1 SGHDN and CDR2 FVKESK. The CDR3 reads CASSQDLMSKIAGELFF. The CDR3 bases are TGTGCCAGCAGCCAAGATCTTATGTCGAAGATCGCCGGGGAGCTGTTTTTT.

J is TRBJ2-5 and V is TRBV23-1, with D perhaps given as TRBD1 or TRBD2 (5 bases each). TRBV23-1 is recorded as an ORF, its role being uncertain. Trimming took 6 bases from V and 2 from J, leaving 10 bases between them. The CDR3 has 13 residues. The CDR3 here is CASSRDLQETQYF. CDR3 DNA: TGCGCCAGCAGCCGGGACCTTCAAGAGACCCAGTACTTC.

V is TRBV18 and J is TRBJ2-3, with D hard to call. V was cut by 1 base and J by 6 bases, with 20 bases left in between. There are 17 residues in the CDR3. CDR1 is KGHSH, CDR2 LQKENI, per germline. This CDR3 reads CASSPRSRQPSGDTQYF. The CDR3 nucleotides are TGTGCCAGCTCACCACGGTCTCGCCAACCCTCGGGCGATACGCAGTATTTT. Based on the CDR3 plus reference TRBV18 and TRBJ2-3, the full variable domain is NAGVMQNPRHLVRRRGQEARLRCSPMKGHSHVYWYRQLPEEGLKFMVYLQKENIIDESGMPKERFSAEFPKEGPSILRIQQVVRGDSAAYFCASSPRSRQPSGDTQYFGPGTRLTVL.

The gene calls are TRBV27 and TRBJ2-1; D is uncertain. Trimming pared 7 bases from V and 0 bases from J, leaving 13 bases between. The CDR3 has 15 amino acids. Germline-derived CDR1 and CDR2 are MNHEY and SMNVEV (reference sequence). CDR3 nucleotide sequence: TGTGCCAGCATCACAAAATGGACCTCCTACAATGAGCAGTTCTTC. It is translated as CASITKWTSYNEQFF.

The chain combines TRBV6-5 with TRBJ1-5, with a possible D match to TRBD1 (5 bases). Looked up from germline, CDR1 is MNHEY and CDR2 is SVGAGI. The CDR3 consists of 13 residues. V lost 5 bases and J 7 bases, leaving 12 bases between the germline ends. The CDR3 coding sequence is TGTGCCAGCAGTCCCAGGGACGGGCAGCCCCAGCATTTT. Its protein product is CASSPRDGQPQHF.

The chain links TRBV5-1 to TRBJ2-5, with 12 bases fitting TRBD2. V shed 0 bases and J 1 base; nucleotides not matched to a gene: 4. Germline V lookup: CDR1 SGHRS, CDR2 YFSETQ. The length of the CDR3 is 17 residues. CDR3 nucleotide sequence: TGCGCCAGCAGCTTGGGACTAGCGGGGGACGTCCAAGAGACCCAGTACTTC. This translates into CASSLGLAGDVQETQYF.

This clone was seen once. The rearrangement joins TRBV7-8 to TRBJ2-5; 8 positions match TRBD1. J was trimmed by 6 bases and V by 3 bases; bases with no gene match: 15. Germline V gene data show CDR1 as SGHVS and CDR2 as FQNEAQ. This CDR3 region has 17 residues. CDR3 in DNA: TGTGCCAGCAGCTTTCTCTTTTTGGCAGGGGGCGTTAAGACCCAGTACTTC. It codes for CASSFLFLAGGVKTQYF.

The chain has TRBV2 and TRBJ2-7; 9 bases fit TRBD1. J lost 1 base, V lost 4 bases, and 8 bases had no gene match. In germline, CDR1 is SNHLY, CDR2 FYNNEI. The CDR3 consists of 16 residues. CDR3 DNA: TGTGCCAGCAGTGGAGATAACAGGGGGCTGTCCTACGAGCAGTACTTC. Translating it yields CASSGDNRGLSYEQYF. Full variable domain (outside the CDR3, taken from reference TRBV2 and TRBJ2-7): EPEVTQTPSHQVTQMGQEVILRCVPISNHLYFYWYRQILGQKVEFLVSFYNNEISEKSEIFDDQFSVERPDGSNFTLKIRSTKLEDSAMYFCASSGDNRGLSYEQYFGPGTRLTVT.

The chain employs TRBV18 and TRBJ2-1; D is tentatively TRBD1 or TRBD2 (5 bases each). CDR1 is KGHSH, CDR2 LQKENI, per germline. This CDR3 has 13 amino acids. Trimming pared 3 bases from V and 9 bases from J, leaving 12 bases between. CDR3 amino acids: CASSPGPHLEQFF. CDR3 bases: TGTGCCAGCTCACCGGGACCCCACCTTGAGCAGTTCTTC.

This chain connects TRBV5-1 to TRBJ2-5; D perhaps matches TRBD2 (5 bases). Germline-derived CDR1 and CDR2 are SGHRS and YFSETQ. The CDR3 spans 15 residues. Trimming removed 0 bases from V and 5 bases from J, with 14 bases in between. In DNA, the CDR3 is TGCGCCAGCAGCTTGGAGGGCCTAGCTCGCGAGACCCAGTACTTC. It translates to CASSLEGLARETQYF.

This rearrangement joins TRBV2 to TRBJ2-5; possible D gene TRBD2, 5 bases. Trimming left V 6 bases short and J 5 bases short, with 13 bases between. The CDR3 totals 13 residues. Germline CDR1 and CDR2: SNHLY and FYNNEI. The CDR3 region has the DNA TGTGCCAGCAGAGCCCTCTCGGGGGAGACCCAGTACTTC. Amino acid sequence: CASRALSGETQYF.

The chain employs TRBV28 and TRBJ2-3; 7 bases agree with TRBD1. Germline V gene sequence: CDR1 MDHEN, CDR2 SYDVKM. J was trimmed by 4 bases and V by 6 bases; bases with no gene match: 10. The CDR3 runs 15 residues. The CDR3 DNA reads as TGTGCCAGCAGCGGGACAGCCATATCAGCAGATACGCAGTATTTT. Translation: CASSGTAISADTQYF.

The chain's CDR3 is CASNRPTSSGNEQFF. In DNA, the CDR3 is TGTGCCAGCAACCGACCGACTTCTAGCGGAAATGAGCAGTTCTTC. The V call is TRBV28, the J call TRBJ2-1, with TRBD2 identical over 7 bases. The CDR3 has 15 residues. The ends lost 7 bases at V and 7 bases at J; junction bases unmatched: 13. Germline CDR1 reads MDHEN; CDR2 reads SYDVKM.

The DNA for the CDR3 is TGTGCCAGCAGTTTCGGGACAGGGGGTATGAACACTGAAGCTTTCTTT. Protein product: CASSFGTGGMNTEAFF. The chain combines TRBV28 with TRBJ1-1; 11 nucleotides align to TRBD1. The CDR3 runs 16 residues. Germline V gives CDR1 MDHEN, CDR2 SYDVKM. V lost 3 bases and J lost 0; bases outside the gene matches: 3.